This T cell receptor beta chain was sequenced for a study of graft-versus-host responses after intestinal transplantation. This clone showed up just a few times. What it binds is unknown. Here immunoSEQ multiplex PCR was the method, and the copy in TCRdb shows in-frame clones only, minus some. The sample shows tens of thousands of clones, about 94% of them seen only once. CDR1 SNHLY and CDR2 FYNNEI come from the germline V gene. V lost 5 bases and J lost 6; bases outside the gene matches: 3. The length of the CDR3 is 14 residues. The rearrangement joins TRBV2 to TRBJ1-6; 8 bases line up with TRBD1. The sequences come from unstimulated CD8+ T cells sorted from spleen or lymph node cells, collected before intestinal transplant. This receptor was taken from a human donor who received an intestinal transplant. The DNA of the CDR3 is TGTGCCAGCAGTACCGACAGGGGTAATTCACCCCTCCACTTT. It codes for CASSTDRGNSPLHF.